This T cell receptor beta chain was identified in a study of T-cell reconstitution after alpha-beta-depleted transplantation in children. This clonotype was found many times. The antigen is unknown. Study observations and caveats: The origin of high day-60 TCRbeta diversity in some patients lay in surviving recipient T cells and thymic progenitors. Roughly two months post-transplant, alpha-beta T cells reportedly originated from several hundred graft clones that had expanded. Newly generated T cells supplied most T-cell counts and diversity one year post-transplant.

The TCRbeta library incorporated unique molecular identifiers. TCRdb called the PCR reads again in MiXCR, with one record for every CDR3 protein. The sample consists of 280,000 or so distinct CDR3 sequences, approximately 10% of them appearing once. The CDR3 runs 16 residues. The ends lost 6 bases at V and 0 bases at J; junction bases unmatched: 8. The J gene is TRBJ2-7, the V gene TRBV12-3 or TRBV12-4; 10 bases line up with TRBD2. This specimen was peripheral blood, taken 180 days after TCRalphabeta/CD19-depleted stem cell transplant. The TCR was taken from a male patient between 2 and 15 years old who had a stem cell transplant for chronic granulomatous disease, so the T cells may come from the graft donor. DNA for the CDR3: TGTGCCAGCAGCCGGAAGGCTAGCGGGGGCTCCTACGAGCAGTACTTC. Its translation is CASSRKASGGSYEQYF.